One and the same sample provided the 22 T cell receptor beta chains below, sequenced in a study of CD4 T cells in relation to SARS-CoV-2 and coronaviruses. Assay used: immunoSEQ multiplex PCR; TCRdb lists only in-frame clones, some missing. The table includes 20,000 to 30,000 clones, about 80% detected once. Before the COVID-19 pandemic, during about 2011-2019, CD4+ T cells were taken from unexposed donors. After about ten days of culture, CD4+ T cells were isolated. What these receptors recognize is not known. The source material was CD4+ T cells from PBMCs, cultured in vitro. These receptors were collected from a human donor in good health.

The chain combines TRBV11-2 with TRBJ2-3; TRBD2 matches at 8 bases. J gave up 0 bases and V 5 bases, and 7 bases lay outside the gene matches. Germline CDR1 SGHAT, CDR2 FQNNGV. The CDR3 is 16 residues long. The CDR3 loop is CASSTLIAGSTDTQYF. In DNA, the CDR3 is TGTGCCAGCAGCACTCTTATAGCGGGGAGCACAGATACGCAGTATTTT.

The chain carries TRBV6-2 or TRBV6-3 and TRBJ1-2; D call uncertain. Trimming took off 2 bases at V and 12 bases at J, with 16 bases between the two ends. The CDR3 has 13 amino acids. CDR1 and CDR2 (germline): MNHEY, SVGEGT. CDR3 protein: CASSYQAREEHTF. The CDR3 DNA sequence: TGTGCCAGCAGTTACCAGGCCAGAGAGGAGCACACCTTC.

This chain links TRBV12-3 or TRBV12-4 with TRBJ1-1; 8 nucleotides match TRBD1. This CDR3 has 13 amino acids. After removal of 4 bases from V and 4 bases from J, the junction contained 2 bases not matched to a gene. The CDR3 DNA reads TGTGCCAGCAGTTCACAGGGGGGCACTGAAGCTTTCTTT. Translation gives CASSSQGGTEAFF.

The chain recombines TRBV5-1 with TRBJ2-7; D remains unclear. Germline V CDR1 and CDR2: SGHRS, YFSETQ. Trimming took 0 bases from V and 7 from J, leaving 20 bases between them. The CDR3 is 16 amino acids. CDR3 sequence: CASSLDGVGQAREQYF. DNA of the CDR3: TGCGCCAGCAGCTTGGATGGGGTCGGGCAGGCGAGGGAGCAGTACTTC.

The rearrangement joins TRBV15 to TRBJ1-2, with D possibly TRBD1 on 6 matching bases. This CDR3 is 14 amino acids long. Per the germline V gene, CDR1 is LNHNV and CDR2 is YYDKDF (reference sequence). V lost 4 bases and J 7 bases, leaving 16 bases between the germline ends. This chain's CDR3 is CATSISGGGRGYTF. In DNA form, the CDR3 reads TGTGCCACCAGCATCTCAGGAGGGGGACGTGGCTACACCTTC.

V and J are TRBV19 and TRBJ1-2; D not resolved. The germline V gene encodes CDR1 LNHDA and CDR2 SQIVND (reference sequence). CDR3 length: 17 amino acids. Trimming left V 2 bases short and J 2 bases short, with 18 bases between. This CDR3 reads CASSIKLRGAGNYGYTF. CDR3 DNA sequence: TGTGCCAGTAGTATAAAGCTCCGAGGTGCCGGGAACTATGGCTACACCTTC. Based on the CDR3 plus reference TRBV19 and TRBJ1-2, the full variable domain is DGGITQSPKYLFRKEGQNVTLSCEQNLNHDAMYWYRQDPGQGLRLIYYSQIVNDFQKGDIAEGYSVSREKKESFPLTVTSAQKNPTAFYLCASSIKLRGAGNYGYTFGSGTRLTVV.

The table lists this clone with a few counts. The V and J genes are TRBV7-3 and TRBJ2-1; D assignment may be TRBD1 or TRBD2 (5 bases each). Germline assignment: CDR1 SGHTA and CDR2 FQGTGA. CDR3 length: 16 residues. Trimming cost V 5 bases and J 0 bases, with 14 bases left between them. Here the CDR3 reads CASSSRDGSSYNEQFF. CDR3 bases: TGTGCCAGCAGCAGCCGGGACGGAAGCTCCTACAATGAGCAGTTCTTC. Filled out from reference TRBV7-3 and TRBJ2-1, the complete variable domain reads GAGVSQTPSNKVTEKGKYVELRCDPISGHTALYWYRQSLGQGPEFLIYFQGTGAADDSGLPNDRFFAVRPEGSVSTLKIQRTERGDSAVYLCASSSRDGSSYNEQFFGPGTRLTVL.

This clone was detected only a few times. This rearrangement joins TRBV7-9 to TRBJ1-1; 8 positions agree with TRBD1. After removal of 8 bases from V and 4 bases from J, the junction contained 6 bases not matched to a gene. Germline V CDR1 and CDR2: SEHNR, FQNEAQ (reference sequence). This CDR3 spans 13 amino acids. CDR3 sequence: CASGQGARTEAFF. The CDR3 nucleotides are TGTGCCAGCGGGCAGGGGGCGCGCACTGAAGCTTTCTTT.

The rearrangement joins TRBV9 to TRBJ1-2; D gene uncertain. V lost 0 bases and J 3 bases, leaving 12 bases between the germline ends. The CDR3 is 15 residues long. Per germline, CDR1 SGDLS and CDR2 YYNGEE. Here the CDR3 DNA reads TGTGCCAGCAGCGTAGGGGTCTCCCTGGACTATGGCTACACCTTC. Residues: CASSVGVSLDYGYTF.

This clone was observed a handful of times. This chain's CDR3 is CASIRDSLTNTEAFF. CDR3 sequence (DNA): TGTGCCAGCATCCGGGACAGCCTCACGAACACTGAAGCTTTCTTT. This chain connects TRBV5-4 to TRBJ1-1, with 7 positions matching TRBD1. The CDR3 extends over 15 amino acids. With V trimmed by 6 bases and J by 1 base, 9 bases remained unmatched. Germline CDR1 SGHNT, CDR2 YYREEE (reference sequence).

This clone has just a few counts. The chain couples TRBV7-3 to TRBJ2-2, with 7 positions matching TRBD2. This CDR3 has 12 amino acids. Germline-derived CDR1 and CDR2 are SGHTA and FQGTGA. The V and J ends lost 6 bases and 5 bases, in that order; junction bases with no gene match: 0. DNA for the CDR3: TGTGCCAGCAGGGGGGGGACCGGGGAGCTGTTTTTT. It specifies CASRGGTGELFF.

This clone showed up just once. A much larger clonotype is one base distant, so this may be a read error. The gene calls are TRBV27 and TRBJ2-7; D not resolved. In germline, CDR1 is MNHEY, CDR2 SMNVEV (reference sequence). This CDR3 comprises 14 residues. V lost 2 bases, J lost 0 bases, and 8 bases lay in between. CDR3 DNA sequence: TGTGCCAGCAGTTTAGTGGGGAACTCCTACGAGCAGTACTTC. This translates into CASSLVGNSYEQYF.

The chain is built from TRBV11-3 and TRBJ2-2, with D possibly being TRBD2 (6 bases). Trimming removed 1 base from V and 1 base from J, with 16 bases in between. The CDR3 contains 18 residues. CDR1 SGHNT and CDR2 YENEEA come from the germline V gene. CDR3 loop: CASSLGGWGVENTGELFF. CDR3 bases: TGTGCCAGCAGCTTAGGAGGTTGGGGGGTCGAGAACACCGGGGAGCTGTTTTTT.

The V call is TRBV10-1, the J call TRBJ2-1; 7 bases agree with TRBD2. This CDR3 contains 16 residues. After removal of 0 bases from V and 8 bases from J, the junction contained 10 bases not matched to a gene. The V gene's germline CDR1 is WNHNN and CDR2 SYGVQD (reference sequence). The CDR3 bases are TGCGCCAGCAGTGAGTCCGAACTAGCGACGATTGATGAGCAGTTCTTC. Its protein product is CASSESELATIDEQFF.

This chain uses TRBV2 with TRBJ1-5; D not resolved. Germline V gives CDR1 SNHLY, CDR2 FYNNEI. This CDR3 has 15 amino acids. V lost 4 bases to trimming and J lost 4 bases, with 14 bases between them. CDR3 protein: CASSVGPMPNQPQHF. In nucleotides, the CDR3 is TGTGCCAGCAGTGTAGGTCCGATGCCTAATCAGCCCCAGCATTTT.

The chain joins TRBV25-1 to TRBJ2-4, with 7 bases fitting TRBD2. Germline V lookup: CDR1 MGHDK, CDR2 SYGVNS. V shed 4 bases, J shed 9 bases, and the junction held 15 bases outside the gene matches. The CDR3 loop spans 16 amino acids. The CDR3 sequence: CASSAPVLAVPGIQYF. CDR3 nucleotides: TGTGCCAGCAGTGCGCCAGTCCTAGCGGTCCCGGGCATTCAGTACTTC.

Only one count was recorded for this clone. J is TRBJ2-7 and V is TRBV6-4, with D unresolved. Trimming removed 5 bases from V and 5 bases from J, with 13 bases in between. The germline gives CDR1 MRHNA, CDR2 SNTAGT. The CDR3 spans 13 residues. CDR3 loop: CASSLRPSHEQYF. For the CDR3, the DNA is TGTGCCAGCAGTTTGCGGCCTAGTCACGAGCAGTACTTC.

The rearrangement joins TRBV19 to TRBJ2-3; D might be TRBD1 (5 bases). Germline CDR1 and CDR2: LNHDA and SQIVND (reference sequence). The CDR3 runs to 16 residues. Between the trimmed V and J ends, which lost 3 bases and 4 bases, there was a span of 17 bases. The chain's CDR3 is CASSIVRSGLADTQYF. The DNA of the CDR3 is TGTGCCAGTAGTATTGTCCGGTCAGGGTTGGCAGATACGCAGTATTTT.

This clone was observed a few times. The rearrangement uses TRBV11-3 and TRBJ1-2; 12 bases fit TRBD1. CDR3 length equals 14 residues. Germline V gene sequence: CDR1 SGHNT, CDR2 YENEEA. Trimming at V came to 5 bases and at J to 8 bases, leaving 6 bases not matched to a gene. DNA for the CDR3: TGTGCCAGCAGCCCGGGACAGGGGGCCGAGGGCTACACCTTC. Amino acid sequence: CASSPGQGAEGYTF.

The chain's CDR3 is CASNGGFTSGNTIYF. CDR3 coding DNA: TGTGCCAGCAATGGGGGCTTCACCTCTGGAAACACCATATATTTT. The chain has TRBV28 and TRBJ1-3; D might be TRBD1 (6 bases). CDR3 length equals 15 residues. The germline gives CDR1 MDHEN, CDR2 SYDVKM. Trimming took off 7 bases at V and 0 bases at J, with 13 bases between the two ends.

The genes are TRBV5-8 and TRBJ2-6; 9 bases align to TRBD1. CDR1 is SGHTS and CDR2 is YDEGEE in the germline V gene. The CDR3 is 18 residues long. V shed 1 base and J 1 base; nucleotides not matched to a gene: 6. The CDR3 spells CASSLKRTGASGANVLTF. CDR3 nucleotides: TGTGCCAGCAGCTTGAAAAGGACAGGGGCTTCTGGGGCCAACGTCCTGACTTTC.

The chain recombines TRBV24-1 with TRBJ1-2; 7 bases line up with TRBD1. V lost 4 bases, J lost 0 bases, and 4 bases stayed unmatched. The CDR3 runs to 15 residues. The V gene's germline CDR1 is KGHDR and CDR2 SFDVKD. CDR3 coding DNA: TGTGCCACCAGTGACCGGGGGACAGCTAACTATGGCTACACCTTC. This codes for CATSDRGTANYGYTF.